What follows are 21 T cell receptor beta chains derived from one specimen sequenced in a study of blood T cell repertoires in COVID-19. Clones were sequenced by immunoSEQ multiplex PCR, and TCRdb holds only the in-frame ones, with some missing. There are about 190,000 clones in the sample; 82% occur only once, and roughly 7.1% lies in the top ten. The sequenced sample was peripheral blood. These receptors all stem from a woman aged 60-70 years with COVID-19, enrolled during active disease.

The chain employs TRBV5-1 and TRBJ2-3, with 8 nucleotides matching TRBD2. The CDR3 has 15 residues. V shed 4 bases, J shed 4 bases, and the junction held 8 bases outside the gene matches. In germline, CDR1 is SGHRS, CDR2 YFSETQ. The CDR3 DNA sequence: TGCGCCAGCAGCGGAGAAGGACTAGCCCCAGATACGCAGTATTTT. Translating gives CASSGEGLAPDTQYF.

This clone came up once. The rearrangement links TRBV21-1 to TRBJ2-7; the DNA was not used to check the table's D call, TRBD2. TRBV21-1 is termed a pseudogene. The CDR3 sequence is 17 residues long. The CDR3 sequence is CASSKVNRAGELYEQYV. The CDR3 coding sequence is TGTGCCAGCAGCAAAGTAAATCGAGCGGGGGAACTATACGAGCAGTACGTC.

The V and J genes are TRBV6-5 and TRBJ1-5, with a weak D call TRBD1 (6 bases). Germline CDR1 reads MNHEY; CDR2 reads SVGAGI. V was shortened by 5 bases and J by 0 bases, with 8 bases between the two germline ends. CDR3 length equals 14 residues. CDR3 nucleotide sequence: TGTGCCAGCAGTAGGGACAATAGCAATCAGCCCCAGCATTTT. Protein product: CASSRDNSNQPQHF.

The genes are TRBV9 and TRBJ2-7; 12 positions agree with TRBD2. With V trimmed by 4 bases and J by 6 bases, 14 bases remained unmatched. Germline V CDR1 and CDR2: SGDLS, YYNGEE. The CDR3 is 17 residues long. This chain's CDR3 is CASSLDPTSGSLGEQYF. CDR3 nucleotides: TGTGCCAGCAGCTTAGATCCGACTAGCGGGAGTTTGGGCGAGCAGTACTTC.

The rearrangement uses TRBV28 and TRBJ1-1, with a possible D match to TRBD1 (6 bases). V lost 3 bases and J lost 0, with 14 bases in between. Germline-derived CDR1 and CDR2 are MDHEN and SYDVKM. This CDR3 spans 16 amino acids. The CDR3 is CASSLGGLHMNTEAFF. The CDR3 region has the DNA TGTGCCAGCAGTTTGGGGGGGCTACACATGAACACTGAAGCTTTCTTT.

The chain uses TRBV3-1 (or the pseudogene TRBV3-2) and TRBJ1-6; possible D gene TRBD1, 6 bases. CDR3 length equals 16 residues. Trimming shortened V by 1 base and J by 0 bases, and 7 bases separated the two germline ends. Germline V gives CDR1 LGHDT, CDR2 YNNKEL (reference sequence). The CDR3 nucleotides read TGTGCCAGCAGCCAAGTCAGGGGCTCCTATAATTCACCCCTCCACTTT. As protein: CASSQVRGSYNSPLHF.

The rearrangement uses TRBV13 and TRBJ1-1, with D uncertain. Trimming stripped 4 bases from V and 4 bases from J, with 10 bases between. This CDR3 spans 13 amino acids. In germline, CDR1 is PRHDT, CDR2 FYEKMQ (reference sequence). In nucleotides, the CDR3 is TGTGCCAGCAGCTGGTCCGGAGGCACTGAAGCTTTCTTT. The encoded protein is CASSWSGGTEAFF.

The gene calls are TRBV10-3 and TRBJ2-2; possibly TRBD1 for D (6 bases). The CDR3 loop spans 14 amino acids. Trimming cost V 6 bases and J 3 bases, with 11 bases left between them. Per germline, CDR1 ENHRY and CDR2 SYGVKD. CDR3 sequence (DNA): TGTGCCATCAGCAGGGGTTGGGACACCGGGGAGCTGTTTTTT. Amino acids: CAISRGWDTGELFF.

The genes are TRBV28 and TRBJ1-6; 10 bases map to TRBD1. V was clipped by 6 bases and J by 10 bases; unmatched bases: 9. The CDR3 spans 15 residues. CDR1 and CDR2 from the germline V gene are MDHEN and SYDVKM. The CDR3 nucleotides read TGTGCCAGCAGACCGGGACAGGGGATTAGCTCACCCCTCCACTTT. This gives the protein CASRPGQGISSPLHF.

The V and J genes are TRBV7-9 and TRBJ1-1; weak D call: TRBD1 (6 bases). CDR3 length: 16 amino acids. Germline lookup yields CDR1 SEHNR and CDR2 FQNEAQ (reference sequence). Deletions cut 3 bases from V and 5 bases from J, with 19 bases between. The CDR3 loop reads CASSFPRGGEGTEAFF. The CDR3 coding sequence is TGTGCCAGCAGCTTCCCGAGGGGGGGTGAAGGAACTGAAGCTTTCTTT.

The chain recombines TRBV18 with TRBJ2-5, with D perhaps TRBD1 (6 bases). There are 19 residues in the CDR3. Germline V gene data show CDR1 as KGHSH and CDR2 as LQKENI. V was shortened by 2 bases and J by 4 bases, with 26 bases between the two germline ends. The CDR3 DNA sequence: TGTGCCAGCTCACCAGTTATCGTGGCGGCAGGGGAAGAGAGAGAGACCCAGTACTTC. It codes for CASSPVIVAAGEERETQYF.

This clone showed up just a few times. The gene calls are TRBV6-4 and TRBJ1-5; 7 nucleotides line up with TRBD1. This CDR3 contains 13 residues. Germline V gene sequence: CDR1 MRHNA, CDR2 SNTAGT. V lost 9 bases, J lost 4 bases, and 6 bases stayed unmatched. The CDR3 is CARKDRLNQPQHF. DNA of the CDR3: TGTGCCAGAAAGGACAGGTTGAATCAGCCCCAGCATTTT.

The gene calls are TRBV18 and TRBJ1-1; 9 nucleotides align to TRBD1. The CDR3 loop spans 16 amino acids. V shed 1 base, J shed 4 bases, and the junction held 7 bases outside the gene matches. From germline, CDR1 is KGHSH and CDR2 LQKENI. This CDR3 reads CASSPQAKDRGTEAFF. The CDR3 nucleotides are TGTGCCAGCTCACCACAGGCTAAGGACAGGGGCACTGAAGCTTTCTTT.

This clone was counted only a few times. This sequence joins TRBV6-2 or TRBV6-3 and TRBJ2-1; possibly TRBD2 for D (6 bases). CDR3 size: 14 residues. Germline values: CDR1 MNHEY, CDR2 SVGEGT. V was clipped by 2 bases and J by 15 bases, with 20 bases between them. The CDR3 nucleotides are TGTGCCAGCAGTTACGGGCTAGCGACGGGCCGGCGGTTCTTC. Amino acid sequence: CASSYGLATGRRFF.

This clone occurred a few times. The chain combines TRBV19 with TRBJ1-2, with a weak D call TRBD1 (6 bases). The CDR3 sequence is 14 residues long. Deletions cut 10 bases from V and 0 bases from J, with 15 bases between. From germline, CDR1 is LNHDA and CDR2 SQIVND (reference sequence). This chain's CDR3 is CATRLQGPNYGYTF. The DNA for the CDR3 is TGTGCCACTAGGCTACAGGGTCCTAACTATGGCTACACCTTC.

This sequence joins TRBV6-2 or TRBV6-3 and TRBJ1-2; TRBD1 is a possible D gene (6 bases). This CDR3 spans 14 amino acids. Germline V lookup: CDR1 MNHEY, CDR2 SVGEGT. V was trimmed by 0 bases and J by 8 bases, leaving 13 bases between them. The DNA of the CDR3 is TGTGCCAGCAGTTACTCGCAAGGGGGGGGAGGCTACACCTTC. It codes for CASSYSQGGGGYTF.

This rearrangement joins TRBV3-1 (or the pseudogene TRBV3-2) to TRBJ1-6, with D hard to call. The V end was cut by 0 bases, the J end by 2 bases, with 8 bases between. CDR1 is LGHDT and CDR2 is YNNKEL in the germline V gene (reference sequence). The CDR3 has 16 residues. The CDR3 DNA is TGTGCCAGCAGCCAAGATTTTAGTCCCTATAATTCACCCCTCCACTTT. Amino acid sequence: CASSQDFSPYNSPLHF.

In its sample, this clone was seen a few times. V usage is TRBV27 and J usage is TRBJ2-7; 8 nucleotides agree with TRBD2. Germline CDR1 is MNHEY and CDR2 is SMNVEV (reference sequence). The CDR3 is 18 residues long. J gave up 1 base and V 0 bases, and 11 bases lay outside the gene matches. As DNA, the CDR3 is TGTGCCAGCAGTTTATCGGCTAACGCGGGAGGCCCGTCCTACGAGCAGTACTTC. It translates to CASSLSANAGGPSYEQYF.

This chain joins TRBV6-5 and TRBJ2-2; 7 bases are shared with TRBD2. The CDR3 covers 12 residues. The germline V gene has CDR1 MNHEY and CDR2 SVGAGI. V lost 7 bases and J lost 13; bases outside the gene matches: 9. The CDR3: CASTTREAGLFF. Written as DNA, the CDR3 is TGTGCCAGCACCACTCGGGAGGCTGGGCTGTTTTTT.

The V gene is TRBV18, the J gene TRBJ2-1; D call uncertain. Per germline, CDR1 KGHSH and CDR2 LQKENI. V lost 4 bases and J lost 7, with 14 bases in between. The CDR3 contains 14 residues. CDR3 protein: CASSQPAESNEQFF. CDR3 bases: TGTGCCAGCTCACAACCGGCAGAATCTAATGAGCAGTTCTTC.

In DNA, the CDR3 is TGTGCCAGCACCCTGGGTCTCCGGGGACGGGAGGAGAATGGAAACACCATATATTTT. Its translation is CASTLGLRGREENGNTIYF. This chain connects TRBV28 to TRBJ1-3, with D possibly matching TRBD1 (5 bases). Germline CDR1 is MDHEN and CDR2 is SYDVKM. The V end lost 7 bases, the J end lost 3 bases, and 28 bases lay between the germline ends. The CDR3 is made up of 19 amino acids.